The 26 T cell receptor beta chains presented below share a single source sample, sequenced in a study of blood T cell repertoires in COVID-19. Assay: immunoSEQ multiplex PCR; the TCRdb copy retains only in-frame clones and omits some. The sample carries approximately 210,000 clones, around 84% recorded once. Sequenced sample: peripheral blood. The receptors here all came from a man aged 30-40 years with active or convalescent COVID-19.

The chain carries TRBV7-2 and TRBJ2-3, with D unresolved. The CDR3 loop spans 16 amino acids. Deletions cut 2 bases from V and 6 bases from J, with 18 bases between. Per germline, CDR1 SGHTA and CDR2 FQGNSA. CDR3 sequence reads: CASSLSLGVPPDTQYF. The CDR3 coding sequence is TGTGCCAGCAGCTTAAGTCTAGGAGTCCCGCCCGATACGCAGTATTTT.

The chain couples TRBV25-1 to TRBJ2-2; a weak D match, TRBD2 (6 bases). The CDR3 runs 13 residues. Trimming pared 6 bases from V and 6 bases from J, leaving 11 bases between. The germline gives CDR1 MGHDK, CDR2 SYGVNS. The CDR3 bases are TGTGCCAGCAGGATGCCGGGGGCCGGGGAGCTGTTTTTT. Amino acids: CASRMPGAGELFF.

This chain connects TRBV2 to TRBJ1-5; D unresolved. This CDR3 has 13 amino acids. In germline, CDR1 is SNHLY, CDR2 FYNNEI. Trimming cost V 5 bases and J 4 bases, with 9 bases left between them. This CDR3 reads CASSSRLNQPQHF. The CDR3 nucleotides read TGTGCCAGCAGTTCCAGGTTAAATCAGCCCCAGCATTTT.

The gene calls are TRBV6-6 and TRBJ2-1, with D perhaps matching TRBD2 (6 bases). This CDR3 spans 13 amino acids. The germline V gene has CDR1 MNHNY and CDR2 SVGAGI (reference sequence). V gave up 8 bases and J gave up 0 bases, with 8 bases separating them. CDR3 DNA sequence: TGTGCCAGCGGGAGGAGCTCCTACAATGAGCAGTTCTTC. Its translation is CASGRSSYNEQFF.

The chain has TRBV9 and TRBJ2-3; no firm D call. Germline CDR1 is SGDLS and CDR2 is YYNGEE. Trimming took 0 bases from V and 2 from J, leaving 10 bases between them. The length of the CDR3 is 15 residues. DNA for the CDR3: TGTGCCAGCAGCGTAGTTCCCAGCGACACAGATACGCAGTATTTT. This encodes CASSVVPSDTDTQYF.

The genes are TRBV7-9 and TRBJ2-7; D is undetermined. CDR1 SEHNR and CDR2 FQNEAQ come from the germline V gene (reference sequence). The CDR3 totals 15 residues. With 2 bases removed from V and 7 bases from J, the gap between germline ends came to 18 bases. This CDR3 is CASSLISYPVEEQYF. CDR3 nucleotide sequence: TGTGCCAGCAGCTTAATCTCCTACCCGGTCGAGGAGCAGTACTTC. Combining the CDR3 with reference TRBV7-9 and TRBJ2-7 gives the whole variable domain DTGVSQNPRHKITKRGQNVTFRCDPISEHNRLYWYRQTLGQGPEFLTYFQNEAQLEKSRLLSDRFSAERPKGSFSTLEIQRTEQGDSAMYLCASSLISYPVEEQYFGPGTRLTVT.

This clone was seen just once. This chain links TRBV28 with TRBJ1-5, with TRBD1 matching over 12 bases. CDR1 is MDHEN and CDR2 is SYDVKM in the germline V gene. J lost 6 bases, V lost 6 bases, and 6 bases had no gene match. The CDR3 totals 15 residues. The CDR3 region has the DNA TGTGCCAGCAGGGGACAGGGGGCGCGGGTTCAGCCCCAGCATTTT. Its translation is CASRGQGARVQPQHF.

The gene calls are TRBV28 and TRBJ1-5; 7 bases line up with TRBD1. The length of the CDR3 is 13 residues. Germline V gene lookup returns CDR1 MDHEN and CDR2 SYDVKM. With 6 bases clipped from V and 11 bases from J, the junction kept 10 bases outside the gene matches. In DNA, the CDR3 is TGTGCCAGCAGCATCAGGGGTCAGGGGGCCCAGCATTTT. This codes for CASSIRGQGAQHF.

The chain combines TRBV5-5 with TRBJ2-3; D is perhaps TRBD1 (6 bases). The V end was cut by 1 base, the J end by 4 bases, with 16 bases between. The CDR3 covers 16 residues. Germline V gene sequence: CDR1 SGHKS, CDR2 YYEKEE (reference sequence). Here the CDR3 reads CASSLLGRGSADTQYF. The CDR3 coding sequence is TGTGCCAGCAGCTTGTTAGGCAGGGGTAGCGCAGATACGCAGTATTTT.

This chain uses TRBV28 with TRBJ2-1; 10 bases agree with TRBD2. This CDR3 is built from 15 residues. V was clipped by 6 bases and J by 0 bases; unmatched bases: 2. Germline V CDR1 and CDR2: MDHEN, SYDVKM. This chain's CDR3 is CASRASGSSYNEQFF. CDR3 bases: TGTGCCAGCAGAGCTAGCGGGAGCTCCTACAATGAGCAGTTCTTC.

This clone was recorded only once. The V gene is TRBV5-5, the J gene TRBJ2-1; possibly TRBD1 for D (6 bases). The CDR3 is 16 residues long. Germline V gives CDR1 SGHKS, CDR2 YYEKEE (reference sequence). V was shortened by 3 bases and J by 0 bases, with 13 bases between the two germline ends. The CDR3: CASSSTRGSSYNEQFF. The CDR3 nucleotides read TGTGCCAGCAGCTCAACCAGGGGAAGCTCCTACAATGAGCAGTTCTTC.

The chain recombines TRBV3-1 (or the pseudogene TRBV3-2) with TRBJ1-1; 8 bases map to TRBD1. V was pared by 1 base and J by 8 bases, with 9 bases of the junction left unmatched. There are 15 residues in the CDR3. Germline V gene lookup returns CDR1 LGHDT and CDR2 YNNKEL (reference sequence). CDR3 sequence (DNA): TGTGCCAGCAGCCAAGTTTGGACAGGGAAGGGGGAAGCTTTCTTT. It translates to CASSQVWTGKGEAFF.

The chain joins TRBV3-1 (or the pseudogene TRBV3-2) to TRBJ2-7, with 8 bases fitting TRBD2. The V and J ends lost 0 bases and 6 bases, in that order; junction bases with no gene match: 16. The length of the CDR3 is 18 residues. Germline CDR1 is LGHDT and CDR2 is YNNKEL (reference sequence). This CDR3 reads CASSQDTPLLSGAGEQYF. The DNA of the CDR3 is TGTGCCAGCAGCCAAGATACCCCCCTGCTTAGCGGGGCAGGCGAGCAGTACTTC.

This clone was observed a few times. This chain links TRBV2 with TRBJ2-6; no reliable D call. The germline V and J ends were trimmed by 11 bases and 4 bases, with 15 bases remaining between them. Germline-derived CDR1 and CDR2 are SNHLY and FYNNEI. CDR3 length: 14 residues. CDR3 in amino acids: CAGTMWPGANVLTF. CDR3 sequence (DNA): TGTGCCGGTACTATGTGGCCCGGGGCCAACGTCCTGACTTTC.

CDR3 region: CASSHGNEQFF. CDR3 nucleotides: TGTGCCAGCAGCCACGGGAATGAGCAGTTCTTC. This chain uses TRBV6-2 or TRBV6-3 with TRBJ2-1; D uncertain. Deletions cut 6 bases from V and 7 bases from J, with 7 bases between. The V gene's germline CDR1 is MNHEY and CDR2 SVGEGT. The CDR3 loop spans 11 amino acids.

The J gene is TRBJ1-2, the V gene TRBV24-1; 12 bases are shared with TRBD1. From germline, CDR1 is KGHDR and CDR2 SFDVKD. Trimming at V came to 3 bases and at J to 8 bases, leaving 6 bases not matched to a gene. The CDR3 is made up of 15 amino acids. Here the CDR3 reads CATSDPGQGANGYTF. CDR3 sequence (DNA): TGTGCCACCAGTGATCCGGGACAGGGGGCGAACGGCTACACCTTC.

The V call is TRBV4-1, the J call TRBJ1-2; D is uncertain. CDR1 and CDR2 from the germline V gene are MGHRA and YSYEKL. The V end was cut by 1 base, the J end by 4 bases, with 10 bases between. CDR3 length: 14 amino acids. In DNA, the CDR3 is TGCGCCAGCAGCCAAGGTCTTACTTCCTATGGCTACACCTTC. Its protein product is CASSQGLTSYGYTF.

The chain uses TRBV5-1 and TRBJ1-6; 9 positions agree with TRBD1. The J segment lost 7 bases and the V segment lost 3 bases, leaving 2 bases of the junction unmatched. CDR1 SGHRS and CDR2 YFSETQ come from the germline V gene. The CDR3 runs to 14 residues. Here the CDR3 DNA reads TGCGCCAGCAGCTCCGGGACAGGGAATTCACCCCTCCACTTT. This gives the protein CASSSGTGNSPLHF.

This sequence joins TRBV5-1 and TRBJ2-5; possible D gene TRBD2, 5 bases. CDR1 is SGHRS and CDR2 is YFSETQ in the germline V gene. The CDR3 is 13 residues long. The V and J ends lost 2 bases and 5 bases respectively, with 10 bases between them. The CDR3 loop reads CASSFGVRETQYF. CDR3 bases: TGCGCCAGCAGCTTCGGGGTACGGGAGACCCAGTACTTC. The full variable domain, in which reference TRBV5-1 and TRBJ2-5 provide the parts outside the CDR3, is KAGVTQTPRYLIKTRGQQVTLSCSPISGHRSVSWYQQTPGQGLQFLFEYFSETQRNKGNFPGRFSGRQFSNSRSEMNVSTLELGDSALYLCASSFGVRETQYFGPGTRLLVL.

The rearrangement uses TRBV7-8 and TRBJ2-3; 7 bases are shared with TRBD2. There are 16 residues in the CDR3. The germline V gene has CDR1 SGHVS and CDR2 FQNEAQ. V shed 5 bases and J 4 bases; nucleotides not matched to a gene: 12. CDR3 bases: TGTGCCAGCAGCCGCAGACTAGCAGGTGGGGCAGATACGCAGTATTTT. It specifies CASSRRLAGGADTQYF.

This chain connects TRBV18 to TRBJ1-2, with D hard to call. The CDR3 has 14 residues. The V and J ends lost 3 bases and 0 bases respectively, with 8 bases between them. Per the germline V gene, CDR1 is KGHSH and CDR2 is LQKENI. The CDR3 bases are TGTGCCAGCTCACCGCTGGCAACTAACTATGGCTACACCTTC. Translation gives CASSPLATNYGYTF.

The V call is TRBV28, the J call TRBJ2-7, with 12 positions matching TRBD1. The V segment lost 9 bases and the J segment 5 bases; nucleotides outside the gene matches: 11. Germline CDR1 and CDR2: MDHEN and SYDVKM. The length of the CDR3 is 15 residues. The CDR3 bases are TGTGCCAGTATTGCCAGCGGGACAGGGGGCAACGAGCAGTACTTC. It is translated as CASIASGTGGNEQYF.

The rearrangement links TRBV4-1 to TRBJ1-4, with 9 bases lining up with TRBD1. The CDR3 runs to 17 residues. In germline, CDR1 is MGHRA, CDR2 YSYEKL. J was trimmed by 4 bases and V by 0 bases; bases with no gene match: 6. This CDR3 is CASSQDLPGQGNEKLFF. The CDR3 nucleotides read TGCGCCAGCAGCCAAGATCTACCGGGACAGGGTAATGAAAAACTGTTTTTT.

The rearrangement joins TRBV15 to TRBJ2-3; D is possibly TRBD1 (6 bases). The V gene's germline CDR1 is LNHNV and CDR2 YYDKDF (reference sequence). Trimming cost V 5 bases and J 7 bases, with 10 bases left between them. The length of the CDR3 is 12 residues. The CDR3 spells CATSGRGNTQYF. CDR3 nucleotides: TGTGCCACCAGCGGCAGGGGAAATACGCAGTATTTT.

DNA of the CDR3: TGCGCCAGCAGCTACGCGTCAGGGGCAGATACGCAGTATTTT. Translation gives CASSYASGADTQYF. This chain connects TRBV5-1 to TRBJ2-3; TRBD1 might be the D (6 bases). The V gene's germline CDR1 is SGHRS and CDR2 YFSETQ. This CDR3 comprises 14 residues. V lost 3 bases and J lost 4, with 12 bases in between. Complete variable domain (other parts from reference TRBV5-1 and TRBJ2-3): KAGVTQTPRYLIKTRGQQVTLSCSPISGHRSVSWYQQTPGQGLQFLFEYFSETQRNKGNFPGRFSGRQFSNSRSEMNVSTLELGDSALYLCASSYASGADTQYFGPGTRLTVL.

CDR3 in DNA: TGTGCCTGGAGTGGTGACACCGGCCGGAATTCACCCCTCCACTTT. It translates to CAWSGDTGRNSPLHF. V gene TRBV30 combines with J gene TRBJ1-6, with D hard to call. Per the germline V gene, CDR1 is GTSNPN and CDR2 is SVGIG (reference sequence). V lost 1 base, J lost 7 bases, and 14 bases lay in between. This CDR3 spans 15 amino acids.